The clone carrying this TCR beta chain was counted a few times. Trimming stripped 1 base from V and 5 bases from J, with 20 bases between. The CDR3 has 17 residues. Germline V lookup: CDR1 KGHSH, CDR2 LQKENI. The data derive from a study of blood T cell repertoires in COVID-19. Study information: Sources were T cells, B-cell-depleted T cells, or PBMCs; the material itself was cDNA or gDNA.

This table comes from immunoSEQ multiplex PCR, and its TCRdb copy is limited to in-frame clones, with some not included. The sample has 100,000 to 150,000 clones, around 81% seen once. V and J are TRBV18 and TRBJ1-2; no clear D gene. This clonotype was obtained from a woman in her 50s with acute or convalescent COVID-19. Sequences were obtained from peripheral blood. The CDR3, as DNA: TGTGCCAGCTCACCACAGTGGCAGAGGACTTCGAGTTATGGCTACACCTTC. This encodes CASSPQWQRTSSYGYTF.